The 24 T cell receptor beta chains below come from one sample, sequenced in a study of cytomegalovirus exposure and HLA in healthy donors. Generated by immunoSEQ multiplex PCR, the TCRdb table keeps only in-frame clones and is missing some. This sample has 100,000 to 150,000 clones, with roughly 87% found just once. Sequencing used PBMCs. These receptors all stem from a woman between 18 and 29 years old in good health and CMV-seronegative.

V is TRBV7-7 and J is TRBJ2-3; D perhaps matches TRBD1 (5 bases). Germline V lookup: CDR1 SSHAT, CDR2 FNYEAQ (reference sequence). The CDR3 spans 13 residues. Trimming removed 5 bases at V and 10 bases at J, with 16 bases between. The CDR3 nucleotides are TGTGCCAGCAGCGAAGGCTGGGGCAGGGCGCAGTATTTT. The encoded protein is CASSEGWGRAQYF. Based on the CDR3 plus reference TRBV7-7 and TRBJ2-3, the full variable domain is GAGVSQSPRYKVTKRGQDVTLRCDPISSHATLYWYQQALGQGPEFLTYFNYEAQPDKSGLPSDRFSAERPEGSISTLTIQRTEQRDSAMYRCASSEGWGRAQYFGPGTRLTVL.

The chain has TRBV6-1 and TRBJ1-5; the D gene is possibly TRBD1 (6 bases). V lost 6 bases, J lost 5 bases, and 14 bases lay in between. The CDR3 contains 14 residues. Germline V gene lookup returns CDR1 MNHNS and CDR2 SASEGT. The CDR3 nucleotides are TGTGCCAGCAGGAGGGACACGCGAGATCAGCCCCAGCATTTT. It translates to CASRRDTRDQPQHF.

This chain uses TRBV6-5 with TRBJ1-3; D is unclear. CDR3 length: 13 amino acids. The germline V gene has CDR1 MNHEY and CDR2 SVGAGI. The V and J ends lost 4 bases and 4 bases respectively, with 8 bases between them. The CDR3 sequence: CASSCVFGNTIYF. The DNA for the CDR3 is TGTGCCAGCAGTTGCGTCTTCGGAAACACCATATATTTT.

V gene TRBV20-1 combines with J gene TRBJ1-1; 7 bases map to TRBD1. Looked up from germline, CDR1 is DFQATT and CDR2 is SNEGSKA (reference sequence). The CDR3 spans 11 residues. The CDR3 loop reads CLTTGVTEAFF. For the CDR3, the DNA is TGCCTTACCACAGGGGTCACTGAAGCTTTCTTT.

This clone was seen a handful of times. The chain joins TRBV7-9 to TRBJ1-5; tentative D call: TRBD1 (5 bases). The germline V gene encodes CDR1 SEHNR and CDR2 FQNEAQ (reference sequence). The CDR3 runs to 15 residues. V was pared by 5 bases and J by 0 bases, with 11 bases between. The CDR3 sequence: CASSPGGYSNQPQHF. CDR3 nucleotides: TGTGCCAGCAGCCCCGGGGGGTATAGCAATCAGCCCCAGCATTTT.

The chain couples TRBV6-1 to TRBJ1-2; D call uncertain. The germline V gene encodes CDR1 MNHNS and CDR2 SASEGT. Trimming removed 5 bases from V and 5 bases from J, with 15 bases in between. This CDR3 contains 14 residues. CDR3 protein: CASSQYPEGYGYTF. The DNA for the CDR3 is TGTGCCAGCAGTCAGTACCCGGAGGGATATGGCTACACCTTC.

This sequence joins TRBV5-8 and TRBJ2-3; the D gene is possibly TRBD2 (5 bases). The CDR3 sequence is 11 residues long. With 3 bases removed from V and 6 bases from J, the gap between germline ends came to 5 bases. Germline V gives CDR1 SGHTS, CDR2 YDEGEE. The CDR3 bases are TGTGCCAGCAGCTGGGAGGATACGCAGTATTTT. It yields the protein CASSWEDTQYF.

The chain uses TRBV27 and TRBJ2-2; TRBD1 matches 9 bases. V dropped 9 bases and J dropped 3; count of bases not matched to a gene: 8. CDR3 size: 15 residues. Germline lookup yields CDR1 MNHEY and CDR2 SMNVEV (reference sequence). Here the CDR3 reads CASRGQGRDTGELFF. CDR3 DNA: TGTGCCAGTAGAGGACAGGGGAGAGACACCGGGGAGCTGTTTTTT.

This clone was counted only a few times. This chain uses TRBV2 with TRBJ1-6; D gene ambiguous. V gave up 4 bases and J gave up 3 bases, with 10 bases separating them. The CDR3 has 15 residues. Germline loops: CDR1 SNHLY, CDR2 FYNNEI. The CDR3 DNA is TGTGCCAGCAGTGGGCCAGTTTTCTATAATTCACCCCTCCACTTT. Its protein product is CASSGPVFYNSPLHF.

The chain links TRBV10-2 to TRBJ2-7; 8 bases fit TRBD2. The germline CDR1 and CDR2 sequences are WSHSY and SAAADI. With 3 bases clipped from V and 0 bases from J, the junction kept 7 bases outside the gene matches. The CDR3 consists of 16 residues. The CDR3 coding sequence is TGCGCCAGCAGTGATCGGGGGGGGTTGAGCTCCTACGAGCAGTACGTC. The encoded protein is CASSDRGGLSSYEQYV.

This sequence joins TRBV28 and TRBJ2-1; D gene uncertain. Per the germline V gene, CDR1 is MDHEN and CDR2 is SYDVKM. CDR3 length equals 14 residues. V shed 5 bases and J shed 5 bases, with 13 bases lying between them. CDR3 coding DNA: TGTGCCAGCAGTCCCGCCCCGAGCCACAATGAGCAGTTCTTC. It translates to CASSPAPSHNEQFF. Filled out from reference TRBV28 and TRBJ2-1, the complete variable domain reads DVKVTQSSRYLVKRTGEKVFLECVQDMDHENMFWYRQDPGLGLRLIYFSYDVKMKEKGDIPEGYSVSREKKERFSLILESASTNQTSMYLCASSPAPSHNEQFFGPGTRLTVL.

CDR3 in amino acids: CASSRAGLVGTGELFF. DNA of the CDR3: TGTGCCAGCAGCCGCGCTGGACTAGTTGGCACCGGGGAGCTGTTTTTT. J is TRBJ2-2 and V is TRBV7-9; 7 bases match TRBD2. This CDR3 is 16 amino acids long. V lost 5 bases to trimming and J lost 4 bases; unmatched junction nucleotides: 10. Germline assignment: CDR1 SEHNR and CDR2 FQNEAQ (reference sequence).

The J gene is TRBJ2-3, the V gene TRBV10-3, with a possible D match to TRBD2 (5 bases). Germline CDR1 ENHRY, CDR2 SYGVKD. This CDR3 spans 15 amino acids. V lost 3 bases and J 2 bases, leaving 12 bases between the germline ends. In nucleotides, the CDR3 is TGTGCCATCAGTGACTCCGGTAGCGTCACAGATACGCAGTATTTT. This encodes CAISDSGSVTDTQYF.

V usage is TRBV5-8 and J usage is TRBJ2-1; TRBD2 matches 9 bases. Trimming removed 4 bases from V and 6 bases from J; junction bases left unmatched: 8. Germline CDR1 and CDR2: SGHTS and YDEGEE. This CDR3 is 15 amino acids long. The CDR3 sequence is CASSVGSGRTNEQFF. The CDR3 nucleotides are TGTGCCAGCAGCGTGGGGAGCGGGAGGACCAATGAGCAGTTCTTC.

This chain links TRBV6-5 with TRBJ2-1, with 8 bases aligning to TRBD2. Trimming removed 8 bases from V and 3 bases from J; junction bases left unmatched: 6. The CDR3 has 14 amino acids. Germline V gene sequence: CDR1 MNHEY, CDR2 SVGAGI. CDR3 sequence reads: CASSTGGYYNEQFF. In DNA, the CDR3 is TGTGCCAGCTCAACGGGGGGGTACTACAATGAGCAGTTCTTC.

J is TRBJ1-4 and V is TRBV7-8; TRBD1 might be the D (5 bases). The CDR3 covers 16 residues. V lost 6 bases and J 3 bases, leaving 17 bases between the germline ends. The germline CDR1 and CDR2 sequences are SGHVS and FQNEAQ. The CDR3 nucleotides are TGTGCCAGCAGATCGGGGGATGACGGGGCTAATGAAAAACTGTTTTTT. It codes for CASRSGDDGANEKLFF.

CDR3 region: CASSPVPGQETQYF. For the CDR3, the DNA is TGCGCCAGCAGCCCAGTGCCGGGTCAAGAGACCCAGTACTTC. V and J are TRBV5-1 and TRBJ2-5; no definite D call. V was clipped by 4 bases and J by 2 bases, with 12 bases between them. CDR1 is SGHRS and CDR2 is YFSETQ in the germline V gene. This CDR3 has 14 residues.

The chain is built from TRBV25-1 and TRBJ2-3, with D unresolved. V was clipped by 2 bases and J by 2 bases, with 5 bases between them. The CDR3 is 13 residues long. CDR1 is MGHDK and CDR2 is SYGVNS in the germline V gene. The CDR3 is CASSESATDTQYF. The DNA of the CDR3 is TGTGCCAGCAGTGAAAGCGCCACAGATACGCAGTATTTT. Based on the CDR3 plus reference TRBV25-1 and TRBJ2-3, the full variable domain is EADIYQTPRYLVIGTGKKITLECSQTMGHDKMYWYQQDPGMELHLIHYSYGVNSTEKGDLSSESTVSRIRTEHFPLTLESARPSHTSQYLCASSESATDTQYFGPGTRLTVL.

This chain joins TRBV6-6 and TRBJ2-3; tentative D call: TRBD2 (6 bases). V was cut by 11 bases and J by 0 bases, with 21 bases left in between. The CDR3 consists of 16 residues. Per germline, CDR1 MNHNY and CDR2 SVGAGI (reference sequence). For the CDR3, the DNA is TGTGCCGTCGGGAGCCAGGTGGGCAGGAGCACAGATACGCAGTATTTT. As protein: CAVGSQVGRSTDTQYF.

The CDR3, as DNA: TGCGCCAGCAGTCACGTACAGGACCCGGGTAGTCTGTCTGCTTACAATGAGCAGTTCTTC. Its translation is CASSHVQDPGSLSAYNEQFF. The chain employs TRBV23-1 and TRBJ2-1, with D tentatively TRBD1 (5 bases). TRBV23-1 falls under the ORF class, with uncertain function. CDR3 size: 20 residues. Trimming removed 3 bases at V and 4 bases at J, with 28 bases between.

The V and J genes are TRBV29-1 and TRBJ2-7; D not resolved. This CDR3 contains 14 residues. V gave up 4 bases and J gave up 0 bases, with 13 bases separating them. Germline loops: CDR1 SQVTM, CDR2 ANQGSEA. DNA of the CDR3: TGCAGCGTTGGTTCCGGAGCGAGCTCCTACGAGCAGTACTTC. Its protein product is CSVGSGASSYEQYF.

CDR3 sequence reads: CASSMDRGGSGELFF. Written as DNA, the CDR3 is TGTGCCAGCAGCATGGACAGGGGAGGTTCCGGGGAGCTGTTTTTT. The chain is built from TRBV13 and TRBJ2-2; 9 bases are shared with TRBD1. The CDR3 is 15 amino acids. In germline, CDR1 is PRHDT, CDR2 FYEKMQ (reference sequence). V was pared by 5 bases and J by 6 bases, with 7 bases of the junction left unmatched.

As to this clone: A junction boundary mismatches the germline segment, possibly from a read error. This sequence joins TRBV2 and TRBJ2-3; 8 nucleotides line up with TRBD2. The CDR3 totals 15 residues. The germline V gene has CDR1 SNHLY and CDR2 FYNNEI. CDR3 DNA sequence: TGTGCCAGCAGTCAAGCCGGGGGGGGTCAAGATACGCAGTATTTT. Translated: CASSQAGGGQDTQYF.

This clone was observed once. This rearrangement joins TRBV7-9 to TRBJ1-4; 7 bases agree with TRBD1. Per the germline V gene, CDR1 is SEHNR and CDR2 is FQNEAQ (reference sequence). J gave up 3 bases and V 5 bases, and 6 bases lay outside the gene matches. The CDR3 runs to 15 residues. The CDR3 sequence: CASSGIGQANEKLFF. The CDR3 DNA follows: TGTGCCAGCAGCGGAATCGGACAGGCTAATGAAAAACTGTTTTTT.